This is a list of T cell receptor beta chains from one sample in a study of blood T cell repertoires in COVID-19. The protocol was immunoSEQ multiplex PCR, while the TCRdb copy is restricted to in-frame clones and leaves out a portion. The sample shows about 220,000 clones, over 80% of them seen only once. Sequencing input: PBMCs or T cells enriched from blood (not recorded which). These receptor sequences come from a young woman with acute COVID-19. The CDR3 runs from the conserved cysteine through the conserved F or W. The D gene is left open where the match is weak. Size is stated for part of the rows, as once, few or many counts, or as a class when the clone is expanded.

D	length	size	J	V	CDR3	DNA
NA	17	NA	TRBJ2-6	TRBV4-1	CASSHVDSHSGANVLTF	TGCGCCAGCAGCCACGTCGACAGCCACTCTGGGGCCAACGTCCTGACTTTC
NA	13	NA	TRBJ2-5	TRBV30	CAWSVQSQETQYF	TGTGCCTGGAGTGTACAGAGCCAAGAGACCCAGTACTTC
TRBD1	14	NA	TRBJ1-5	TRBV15	CATSSDRGNQPQHF	TGTGCCACCAGCAGCGACAGGGGGAATCAGCCCCAGCATTTT
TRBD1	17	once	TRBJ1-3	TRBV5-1	CASSKDRGGSSGNTIYF	TGCGCCAGCAGCAAGGACAGGGGGGGAAGCTCTGGAAACACCATATATTTT
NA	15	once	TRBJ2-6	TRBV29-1	CSVGAGNSGANVLTF	TGCAGCGTTGGGGCAGGGAACTCTGGGGCCAACGTCCTGACTTTC
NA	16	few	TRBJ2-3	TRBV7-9	CASNEDLRDLTDTQYF	TGTGCCAGCAACGAAGACCTGCGGGACCTCACAGATACGCAGTATTTT
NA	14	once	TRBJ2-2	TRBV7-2	CASGQEEATGELFF	TGTGCCAGCGGCCAAGAAGAGGCCACCGGGGAGCTGTTTTTT
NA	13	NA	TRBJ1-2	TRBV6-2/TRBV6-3	CASSSTGFYGYTF	TGTGCCAGCAGTTCAACAGGGTTCTATGGCTACACCTTC
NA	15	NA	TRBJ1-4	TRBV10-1	CASSPGTEGNEKLFF	TGCGCCAGCAGCCCCGGGACGGAGGGTAATGAAAAACTGTTTTTT
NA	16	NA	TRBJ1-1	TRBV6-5	CASSYNLDSENTEAFF	TGTGCCAGCAGTTACAACCTGGACAGCGAGAACACTGAAGCTTTCTTT
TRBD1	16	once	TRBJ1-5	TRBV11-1	CASSLGNTGVRQPQHF	TGTGCCAGCAGCTTAGGGAATACAGGGGTCAGGCAGCCCCAGCATTTT
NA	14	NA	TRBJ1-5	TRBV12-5	CASSQPGVNQPQHF	TGTGCTAGCTCCCAACCGGGGGTCAATCAGCCCCAGCATTTT
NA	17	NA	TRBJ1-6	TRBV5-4	CASSLLRGRADNSPLHF	TGTGCCAGCAGCTTGTTAAGGGGCCGGGCGGATAATTCACCCCTCCACTTT
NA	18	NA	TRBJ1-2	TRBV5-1	CASSSFTPGQLTNYGYTF	TGCGCCAGCAGCTCCTTCACACCTGGACAGCTAACAAACTATGGCTACACCTTC
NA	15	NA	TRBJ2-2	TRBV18	CASSTRTANTGELFF	TGTGCCAGCTCAACCAGGACAGCGAACACCGGGGAGCTGTTTTTT
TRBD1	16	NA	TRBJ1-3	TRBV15	CATSREGDSSGNTIYF	TGTGCCACCAGCAGAGAAGGGGACAGCTCTGGAAACACCATATATTTT
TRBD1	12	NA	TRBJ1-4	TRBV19	CASRGQGEKLFF	TGTGCCAGTAGGGGACAGGGGGAAAAACTGTTTTTT
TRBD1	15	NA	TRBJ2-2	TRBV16	CASSQSTGQGGELFF	TGTGCCAGCAGCCAATCGACGGGACAGGGCGGGGAGCTGTTTTTT
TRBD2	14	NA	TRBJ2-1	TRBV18	CASSPGGGANEQFF	TGTGCCAGCTCACCAGGCGGGGGAGCCAATGAGCAGTTCTTC
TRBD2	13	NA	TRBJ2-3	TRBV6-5	CASRAGGQDTQYF	TGTGCCAGCAGAGCGGGGGGGCAGGATACGCAGTATTTT
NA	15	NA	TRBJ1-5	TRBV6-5	CASSSSPAGNQPQHF	TGTGCCAGCAGTTCCAGTCCCGCAGGCAATCAGCCCCAGCATTTT
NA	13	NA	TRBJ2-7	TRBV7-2	CASSYLISYEQYF	TGTGCCAGCAGCTATTTAATATCCTACGAGCAGTACTTC
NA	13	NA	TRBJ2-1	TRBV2	CASSGEQTGSQFF	TGTGCCAGCAGTGGCGAGCAAACCGGGAGCCAGTTCTTC
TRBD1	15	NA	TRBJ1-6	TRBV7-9	CASSSGTGANSPLHF	TGTGCCAGCAGCTCAGGGACAGGGGCTAATTCACCCCTCCACTTT
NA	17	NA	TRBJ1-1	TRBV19	CASNSQGYLGQGTEAFF	TGTGCCAGTAATTCCCAGGGGTATTTGGGTCAGGGCACTGAAGCTTTCTTT
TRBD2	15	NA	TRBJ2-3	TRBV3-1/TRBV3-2	CASSPRAGGTDTQYF	TGTGCCAGCAGCCCCAGGGCGGGGGGTACAGATACGCAGTATTTT
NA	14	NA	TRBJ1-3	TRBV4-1	CASSPGLTGNTIYF	TGCGCCAGCAGCCCTGGACTGACTGGAAACACCATATATTTT
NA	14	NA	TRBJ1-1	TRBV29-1	CSVEDRTRNTEAFF	TGCAGCGTTGAAGATCGTACAAGGAACACTGAAGCTTTCTTT
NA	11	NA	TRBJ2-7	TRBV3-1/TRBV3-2	CASSQSFEQYF	TGTGCCAGCAGCCAATCCTTCGAGCAGTACTTC
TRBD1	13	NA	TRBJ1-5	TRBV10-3	CAISGQGGQPQHF	TGTGCCATCAGTGGACAGGGCGGGCAGCCCCAGCATTTT
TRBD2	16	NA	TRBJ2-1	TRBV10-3	CAISGTSGNSLNEQFF	TGTGCCATCAGTGGGACGAGCGGGAACTCCTTGAATGAGCAGTTCTTC